Below, one T cell receptor (beta chain) is given with its context. The data originate from a study of CD8+ T cells in alopecia areata. RNA, once extracted, was reverse transcribed into cDNA for use as the sequencing template. Sequencing used immunoSEQ multiplex PCR; TCRdb keeps in-frame clones, though not all of them. In the table there are hundreds of thousands of clones, 45% to 70% of which are singletons. The V segment lost 5 bases and the J segment 3 bases; nucleotides outside the gene matches: 2. This CDR3 region has 14 residues. CDR1 is SGHVS, CDR2 FQNEAQ, per germline. Treatment meaning: oral pan-JAK inhibitor, 5-10 mg twice daily.

The material was CD4+ T cells sorted from blood, obtained around week 54, from a patient treated with tofacitinib. The V call is TRBV7-8, the J call TRBJ2-7; 12 bases agree with TRBD2. This receptor was taken from a human donor with alopecia areata. CDR3 sequence reads: CASSLGLAGYEQYF. In DNA form, the CDR3 reads TGTGCCAGCAGCCTGGGACTAGCGGGCTACGAGCAGTACTTC.